The rows below give T cell receptor beta chains drawn from one sample of a study of early T cells in non-severe SARS-CoV-2 infection. TCRdb passed the 5' RACE reads through MiXCR, listing each CDR3 protein once. This sample yields 20,000 to 25,000 distinct CDR3 sequences, of which under 6% are seen a single time; less than 8.5% belongs to the top ten. The sample consisted of whole blood. Receptor source: an adult who was a healthcare worker with PCR-confirmed SARS-CoV-2 infection or an uninfected control (not recorded which). The CDR3 runs from the conserved cysteine through the conserved F or W. The order of the fields is clone size, D gene, J gene, V gene, CDR3 DNA, CDR3 protein. The D gene is left open where the match is weak. Each size is how often the clone was seen (once, few, many) or a class if it is expanded.

abundance: many
d_gene: -
j_gene: TRBJ2-3
v_gene: TRBV27
CDR3nt: -
CDR3aa: CASSLGMGVRDTQYF

abundance: many
d_gene: -
j_gene: TRBJ1-1
v_gene: TRBV14
CDR3nt: TGTGCCAGCAGCCCCGGGACTCAAGGCCAGGCTTTCTTT
CDR3aa: CASSPGTQGQAFF

abundance: many
d_gene: -
j_gene: TRBJ2-6
v_gene: TRBV19
CDR3nt: TGTGCCAGCCGAGGGTCCCCCACTGGGGCCAACGTCCTGACTTTC
CDR3aa: CASRGSPTGANVLTF

abundance: once
d_gene: TRBD1
j_gene: TRBJ1-2
v_gene: TRBV7-8
CDR3nt: TGTGCCAGCAGCTTCACAGGGGATGGCTACACCTTC
CDR3aa: CASSFTGDGYTF

abundance: few
d_gene: -
j_gene: TRBJ2-1
v_gene: TRBV5-1
CDR3nt: TGCGCCAGCAGCTTGGGGCAGACTGCCTACAATGAGCAGTTCTTC
CDR3aa: CASSLGQTAYNEQFF

abundance: many
d_gene: -
j_gene: TRBJ1-1
v_gene: TRBV20-1
CDR3nt: TGCAGTGCTAGAGATCCGGCTCGCGGGACGAACACTGAAGCTTTCTTT
CDR3aa: CSARDPARGTNTEAFF

abundance: many
d_gene: TRBD1
j_gene: TRBJ2-4
v_gene: TRBV7-2
CDR3nt: TGTGCCAGCAGCGCCACAGGGGGCGAAAGCGATCAGTACTTC
CDR3aa: CASSATGGESDQYF

abundance: few
d_gene: TRBD2
j_gene: TRBJ2-3
v_gene: TRBV13
CDR3nt: TGTGCCAGCAGCTTAGAGTCTGCGGGGGGCACAGATACGCAGTATTTT
CDR3aa: CASSLESAGGTDTQYF

abundance: many
d_gene: TRBD2
j_gene: TRBJ2-2
v_gene: TRBV6-6
CDR3nt: TGTGCCAGCAGCACAACGGGGGGGTCCGGGGAGCTGTTTTTT
CDR3aa: CASSTTGGSGELFF

abundance: many
d_gene: -
j_gene: TRBJ2-3
v_gene: TRBV6-2/TRBV6-3
CDR3nt: TGTGCCAGCAGTGGATTCACAGATACGCAGTATTTT
CDR3aa: CASSGFTDTQYF

abundance: many
d_gene: TRBD1
j_gene: TRBJ1-2
v_gene: TRBV5-1
CDR3nt: TGCGCCAGCAGCGTGGGACAGACTTATGGCTACACCTTC
CDR3aa: CASSVGQTYGYTF

abundance: many
d_gene: -
j_gene: TRBJ2-3
v_gene: TRBV12-3/TRBV12-4
CDR3nt: TGTGCCAGCAGTTTACTCTTTGAAGGGGATACGCAGTATTTT
CDR3aa: CASSLLFEGDTQYF

abundance: many
d_gene: -
j_gene: TRBJ1-2
v_gene: TRBV30
CDR3nt: TGTGCCTGGAGTCCCCAGGGCCTCTATGGCTACACCTTC
CDR3aa: CAWSPQGLYGYTF

abundance: many
d_gene: -
j_gene: TRBJ1-2
v_gene: TRBV6-2/TRBV6-3
CDR3nt: TGTGCCAGCAGTCCCCGGGACAACTATGGCTACACCTTC
CDR3aa: CASSPRDNYGYTF

abundance: few
d_gene: -
j_gene: TRBJ2-3
v_gene: TRBV7-2
CDR3nt: TGTGCCAGCGGCCCGGGTCGAAGCACAGATACGCAGTATTTT
CDR3aa: CASGPGRSTDTQYF

abundance: many
d_gene: -
j_gene: TRBJ2-2
v_gene: TRBV5-1
CDR3nt: TGCGCCAGCAGCTTCCCAGACACCGGGGAGCTGTTTTTT
CDR3aa: CASSFPDTGELFF